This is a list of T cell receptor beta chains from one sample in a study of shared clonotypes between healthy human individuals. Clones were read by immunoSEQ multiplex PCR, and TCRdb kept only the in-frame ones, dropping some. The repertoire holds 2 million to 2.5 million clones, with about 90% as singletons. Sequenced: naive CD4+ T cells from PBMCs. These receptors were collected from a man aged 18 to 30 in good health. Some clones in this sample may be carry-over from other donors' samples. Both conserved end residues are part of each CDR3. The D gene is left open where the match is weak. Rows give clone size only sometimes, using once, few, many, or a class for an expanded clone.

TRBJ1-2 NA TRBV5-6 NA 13 CASSPNINYGYTF TGTGCCAGCAGCCCGAATATCAACTATGGCTACACCTTC
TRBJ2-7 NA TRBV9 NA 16 CASSVGQAAGIYEQYF TGTGCCAGCAGCGTAGGACAGGCGGCGGGGATCTACGAGCAGTACTTC
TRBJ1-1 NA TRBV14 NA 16 CASSQALQGRNTEAFF TGTGCCAGCAGCCAAGCCCTACAGGGCCGGAACACTGAAGCTTTCTTT
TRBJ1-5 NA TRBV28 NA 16 CASSYRTLSRGQPQHF TGTGCCAGCAGTTACCGGACACTAAGCAGGGGACAGCCCCAGCATTTT
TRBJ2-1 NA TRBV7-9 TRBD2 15 CASSLLAGGPGEQFF TGTGCCAGCAGCTTATTAGCGGGAGGGCCGGGTGAGCAGTTCTTC
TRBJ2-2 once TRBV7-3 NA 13 CASSLVGSGELFF TGTGCCAGCAGCTTAGTCGGTTCCGGGGAGCTGTTTTTT
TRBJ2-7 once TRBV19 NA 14 CASTLSPGLDEQYF TGTGCCAGTACTCTAAGTCCGGGTTTGGACGAGCAGTACTTC
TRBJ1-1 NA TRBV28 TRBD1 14 CASRETGVRTEAFF TGTGCCAGCAGAGAGACAGGGGTTCGCACTGAAGCTTTCTTT
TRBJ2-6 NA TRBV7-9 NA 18 CASSTRSLRVSGANVLTF TGTGCCAGCAGCACCCGATCCCTCAGGGTCTCTGGGGCCAACGTCCTGACTTTC
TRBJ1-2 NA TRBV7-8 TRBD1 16 CASSLLPGQGSYGYTF TGTGCCAGCAGCTTACTACCGGGACAGGGAAGCTATGGCTACACCTTC
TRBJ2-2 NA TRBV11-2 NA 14 CASSLRAQTGELFF TGTGCCAGCAGCTTACGTGCTCAGACCGGGGAGCTGTTTTTT